These T cell receptor beta chains were read from a single sample in a study of blood T cell repertoires in COVID-19. This table comes from immunoSEQ multiplex PCR, and its TCRdb copy is limited to in-frame clones, with some not included. The data contain about 150,000 clones, approximately 79% of them singletons. Material for sequencing was peripheral blood. The origin of the receptors is a man aged 45-65 years with active or convalescent COVID-19. Each CDR3 is given with its conserved first and last residue. A D gene is named only where the DNA matches it firmly. The size of a clone is reported for some rows only, either as once, few or many, or as a class for expanded clones.

clone size	V gene	J gene	D gene	CDR3 DNA	CDR3 protein
-	TRBV5-8	TRBJ2-1	TRBD2	TGTGCCAGCAGCTTTCGGCCGGGGGGTGAGCAGTTCTTC	CASSFRPGGEQFF
-	TRBV5-6	TRBJ2-7	TRBD2	TGTGCCAGCAGCTTGGCGGGGGGTTCCGAGCAGTACTTC	CASSLAGGSEQYF
once	TRBV18	TRBJ2-3	TRBD2	TGTGCCAGCTCACCGCCGGGCGTTGGGGGAGGGCCGGATACGCAGTATTTT	CASSPPGVGGGPDTQYF
-	TRBV6-1	TRBJ2-1	-	TGTGCCAGCAGTGCCAACTACAATGAGCAGTTCTTC	CASSANYNEQFF
-	TRBV9	TRBJ2-1	-	TGTGCCAGCAGCGTAGCGGCCTACAATGAGCAGTTCTTC	CASSVAAYNEQFF
-	TRBV5-4	TRBJ2-4	-	TGTGCCAGCAGCGACAGTCTAGCCAAAAACATTCAGTACTTC	CASSDSLAKNIQYF
once	TRBV5-5	TRBJ1-4	-	TGTGCCAGCAGCTTGCCTTCAACTAATGAAAAACTGTTTTTT	CASSLPSTNEKLFF
-	TRBV7-9	TRBJ1-3	-	TGTGCCAGCAGCCTAACAGGTTCGAGGTCGGGAAACACCATATATTTT	CASSLTGSRSGNTIYF
-	TRBV27	TRBJ2-1	-	TGTGCCAGCAGCCATGGGGGCGGGCGTGGGGAGCAGTTCTTC	CASSHGGGRGEQFF
-	TRBV7-2	TRBJ2-1	-	TGTGCCAGCAGCTTAGCGCGTTTCGGGAACCACAATGAGCAGTTCTTC	CASSLARFGNHNEQFF
once	TRBV6-5	TRBJ2-2	TRBD2	TGTGCCAGCAGCGAGTCTAGCGGCCAGCTTGGGGAGCTGTTTTTT	CASSESSGQLGELFF
-	TRBV14	TRBJ2-1	TRBD2	TGTGCCAGCAGCCACCTTCTAGCGGGAGTTATGTATGAGCAGTTCTTC	CASSHLLAGVMYEQFF
-	TRBV7-3	TRBJ2-1	TRBD2	TGTGCCAGCAGCAGGACTAGCGGGACCACGCTCAATGACCTGTTCTTC	CASSRTSGTTLNDLFF
-	TRBV24-1	TRBJ1-1	TRBD1	TGTGCCACCAGTGATACCGGGACAGGGGGCACGTACACTGAAGCTTTCTTT	CATSDTGTGGTYTEAFF
-	TRBV11-2	TRBJ2-7	-	TGTGCCAGCAGCTTCCGGGACATCTCCTACGAGCAGTACTTC	CASSFRDISYEQYF
-	TRBV5-6	TRBJ1-1	-	TGTGCCAGCATCGATCAGGGTACGGACACTGAAGCTTTCTTT	CASIDQGTDTEAFF
once	TRBV28	TRBJ1-2	TRBD1	TGTGCCAGCAGTTTGGAGCAGGGGGCTTCTGGCTACACCTTC	CASSLEQGASGYTF
-	TRBV27	TRBJ2-7	-	TGTGCCAGCAGTTCTCCAGGGGACGAGCAGTACTTC	CASSSPGDEQYF
-	TRBV14	TRBJ1-2	TRBD1	TGTGCCAGCAGCCACCGGACAGGGGGAGGTGGCTACACCTTC	CASSHRTGGGGYTF
-	TRBV28	TRBJ1-4	-	TGTGCCAGCAGTTTACGGGAGTCGGTAACAGGTGGTGAAAAACTGTTTTTT	CASSLRESVTGGEKLFF
-	TRBV7-3	TRBJ1-5	TRBD1	TGTGCCAGCAGCTCCCAGGGGGATCAGCCCCAGCATTTT	CASSSQGDQPQHF
few	TRBV7-2	TRBJ1-1	-	TGTGCCAGCAGCTTAGCTGCTACAGGGAACTCTGAAGCTTTCTTT	CASSLAATGNSEAFF
-	TRBV5-1	TRBJ2-2	-	TGCGCCAGCAGCTTGGCCGGGGACACGAGCACTACCGGGGAGCTGTTTTTT	CASSLAGDTSTTGELFF
-	TRBV30	TRBJ2-7	-	TGTGCCTGGAGTTCGGAGGAAACAGGGTACGAGCAGTACTTC	CAWSSEETGYEQYF
-	TRBV19	TRBJ1-5	-	TGTGCCAGTACTACTAACTTAGGGAGGTATCAGCCCCAGCATTTT	CASTTNLGRYQPQHF
-	TRBV19	TRBJ2-1	TRBD1	TGTGCCAGTAGTATAGATCGACAGGGAAGTGGTGAGCAGTTCTTC	CASSIDRQGSGEQFF
once	TRBV7-9	TRBJ2-5	TRBD1	TGTGCCAGCAGCTTAGTAACAGGGGAGTGGGAGACCCAGTACTTC	CASSLVTGEWETQYF
-	TRBV5-6	TRBJ1-2	-	TGTGCCAGCAGCCCGGGGGGGATCTATGGCTACACCTTC	CASSPGGIYGYTF
-	TRBV7-9	TRBJ2-7	TRBD2	TGTGCCAGCAGCGGGACTAGCGGGTCCTACGAGCAGTACTTC	CASSGTSGSYEQYF
once	TRBV7-9	TRBJ2-5	TRBD1	TGTGCCAGCAGCTCGGGACAGGGGGGAAAGACCCAGTACTTC	CASSSGQGGKTQYF
-	TRBV4-1	TRBJ2-7	TRBD2	TGCGCCAGCAGCCAATCCCACGTGGGGACTAGCGGAACCTACGAGCAGTACTTC	CASSQSHVGTSGTYEQYF
-	TRBV10-3	TRBJ2-5	TRBD1	TGTGCCATCAGTGACGAAGGGACAGGGGTGGAGACCCAGTACTTC	CAISDEGTGVETQYF
-	TRBV11-3	TRBJ2-2	TRBD2	TGTGCCAGCAGCCGTCGGGAGGGGGCGAACACCGGGGAGCTGTTTTTT	CASSRREGANTGELFF
-	TRBV7-3	TRBJ1-1	TRBD1	TGTGCCAGCAGCCCTAGAGGGGGCGTGTCTGAAGCTTTCTTT	CASSPRGGVSEAFF